A selection of T cell receptor beta chains follows, all from one sample in a study of vaccination and CD4 T cells after COVID-19. Antigen specificity for these receptors is unknown. TCRdb processed the PCR reads anew with MiXCR; each CDR3 protein has one entry. The sample has fewer than 15,000 distinct CDR3 sequences; 50% to 60% are singletons. The sequencing used cultured CD4+ T cells from blood, collected after SARS-CoV-2 vaccination. These receptors all stem from a human donor with COVID-19. CDR3s include the opening cysteine and the closing phenylalanine or tryptophan. The D gene is left open where the match is weak. Expanded clones get a size class; other rows say once, few or many, or leave the size out.

V	J	size	D	length	CDR3	DNA
TRBV11-3	TRBJ2-3	-	-	13	CASSFAETDTQYF	TGTGCCAGCAGCTTCGCGGAAACAGATACGCAGTATTTT
TRBV20-1	TRBJ1-5	few	-	15	CSARSGVASNQPQHF	TGCAGTGCTAGATCTGGGGTGGCTAGCAATCAGCCCCAGCATTTT
TRBV7-2	TRBJ2-1	-	-	13	CASRLPVKGEQFF	TGTGCCAGCAGGCTACCGGTCAAGGGTGAGCAGTTCTTC
TRBV25-1	TRBJ2-7	-	TRBD1	15	CASSDGQGARNEQYF	TGTGCCAGCAGTGACGGACAGGGGGCGCGTAACGAGCAGTACTTC
TRBV19	TRBJ1-2	few	-	13	CASSMGAQYGYTF	TGTGCCAGTAGTATGGGCGCCCAATATGGCTACACCTTC
TRBV5-1	TRBJ2-7	-	-	13	CASSPDGSYEQYF	TGCGCCAGCAGCCCGGACGGGTCCTACGAGCAGTACTTC
TRBV30	TRBJ1-5	-	-	13	CAWSAGRDQPQHF	TGTGCCTGGAGTGCCGGACGGGATCAGCCCCAGCATTTT
TRBV20-1	TRBJ1-2	-	-	13	CSASPGAGSGYTF	TGCAGTGCCAGCCCGGGGGCAGGGAGTGGCTACACCTTC
TRBV20-1	TRBJ1-2	few	TRBD1	16	CSASRGQGARRYGYTF	TGCAGTGCTAGTCGGGGACAGGGGGCCCGGCGCTATGGCTACACCTTC
TRBV19	TRBJ2-5	-	TRBD1	17	CASSIGGRQGARETQYF	TGTGCCAGTAGTATAGGGGGGCGACAGGGGGCCCGGGAGACCCAGTACTTC
TRBV2	TRBJ2-1	-	-	18	CASSEALLILGSGNEQFF	TGTGCCAGCAGTGAAGCGCTTCTAATACTGGGATCGGGTAATGAGCAGTTCTTC
TRBV6-2/TRBV6-3	TRBJ2-5	few	-	14	CASSYRMYQETQYF	TGTGCCAGCAGTTACAGGATGTACCAAGAGACCCAGTACTTC
TRBV6-1	TRBJ1-3	few	-	12	CASSPGANTIYF	TGTGCCAGCAGCCCCGGGGCCAACACCATATATTTT
TRBV6-1	TRBJ2-7	once	-	15	CASSPGRGSRYEQYF	TGTGCCAGCAGTCCCGGGAGAGGTAGTCGCTACGAGCAGTACTTC
TRBV19	TRBJ1-2	-	-	14	CASSHQADIYGYTF	TGTGCCAGTAGTCACCAAGCCGACATCTATGGCTACACCTTC
TRBV6-1	TRBJ1-5	few	TRBD1	19	CASSIGQGKRRKNDQPQHF	TGTGCCAGCAGCATAGGACAGGGAAAACGCCGTAAAAATGATCAGCCCCAGCATTTT
TRBV11-3	TRBJ2-7	few	TRBD2	16	CASSLATSGGKGEQYF	TGTGCCAGCAGCCTAGCGACTAGCGGGGGAAAGGGGGAGCAGTACTTC
TRBV20-1	TRBJ2-1	-	TRBD1	13	CSAEWDRYNEQFF	TGCAGTGCGGAGTGGGACAGGTACAATGAGCAGTTCTTC